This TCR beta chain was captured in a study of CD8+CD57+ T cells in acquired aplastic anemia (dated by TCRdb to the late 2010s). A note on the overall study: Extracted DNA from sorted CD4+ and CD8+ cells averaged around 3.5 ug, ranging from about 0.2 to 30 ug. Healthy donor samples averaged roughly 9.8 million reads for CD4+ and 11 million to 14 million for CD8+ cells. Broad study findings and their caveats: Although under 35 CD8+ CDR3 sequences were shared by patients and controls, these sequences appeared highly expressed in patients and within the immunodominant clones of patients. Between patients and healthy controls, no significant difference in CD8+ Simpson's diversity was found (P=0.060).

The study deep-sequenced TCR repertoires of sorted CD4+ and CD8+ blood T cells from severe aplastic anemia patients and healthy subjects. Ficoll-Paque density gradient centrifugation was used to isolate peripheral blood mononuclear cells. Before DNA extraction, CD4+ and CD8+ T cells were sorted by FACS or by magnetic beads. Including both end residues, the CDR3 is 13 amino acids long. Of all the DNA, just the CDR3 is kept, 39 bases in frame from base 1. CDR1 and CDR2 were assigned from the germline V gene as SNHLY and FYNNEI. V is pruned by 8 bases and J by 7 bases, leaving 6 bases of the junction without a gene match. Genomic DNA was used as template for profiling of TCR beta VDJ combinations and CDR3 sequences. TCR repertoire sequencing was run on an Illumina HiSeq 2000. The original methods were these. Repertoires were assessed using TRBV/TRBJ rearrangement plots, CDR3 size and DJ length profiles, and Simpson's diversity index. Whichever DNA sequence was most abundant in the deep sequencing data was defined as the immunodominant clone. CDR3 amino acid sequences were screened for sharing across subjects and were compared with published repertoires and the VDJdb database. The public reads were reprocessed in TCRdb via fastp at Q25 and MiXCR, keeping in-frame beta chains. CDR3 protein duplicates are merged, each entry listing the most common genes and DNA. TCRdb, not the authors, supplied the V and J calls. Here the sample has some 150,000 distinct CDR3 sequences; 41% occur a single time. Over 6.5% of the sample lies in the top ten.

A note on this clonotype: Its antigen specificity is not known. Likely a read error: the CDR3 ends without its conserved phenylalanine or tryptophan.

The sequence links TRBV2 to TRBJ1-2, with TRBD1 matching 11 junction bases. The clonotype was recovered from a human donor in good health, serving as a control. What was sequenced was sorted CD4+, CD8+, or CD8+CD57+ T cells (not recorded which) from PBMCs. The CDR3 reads CASSDRGLSGYTL. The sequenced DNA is TGTGCCAGCTCGGACAGGGGGCTTAGTGGCTACACCCTC.